This T cell receptor beta chain appears in the sequencing data of a study of blood T cells in healthy people across ages. CDR1 SQVTM and CDR2 ANQGSEA come from the germline V gene. V lost 7 bases, J lost 2 bases, and 11 bases lay in between. The CDR3 is made up of 13 amino acids. A second PCR, run for about 7 to 11 cycles, used a sample-barcoded 5' primer plus a J-beta primer mix. One entry per CDR3 protein, called by TCRdb with MiXCR from the 5' RACE reads. Of hundreds of thousands of distinct CDR3 sequences in the sample, 40% to 45% were seen once. This clonotype turned up a few times. What it binds is unknown. Study-wide findings and caveats: Per-million-T-cell TCR beta diversity fell roughly linearly with age.

The receptor was derived from a man of 80 years or more in good health. The rearrangement joins TRBV29-1 to TRBJ2-2; D is uncertain. The specimen sequenced was blood. The CDR3 nucleotides read TGCAGCGCTCGCCAGGAAAACACCGGGGAGCTGTTTTTT. Its translation is CSARQENTGELFF.